A selection of T cell receptor beta chains follows, all from one sample in a study of blood T cell repertoires in COVID-19. Assay used: immunoSEQ multiplex PCR; TCRdb lists only in-frame clones, some missing. The sample contains under 150,000 clones, over 75% of which appear only once. Sequences were obtained from peripheral blood. These receptors all stem from a man between 65 and 85 years old with active COVID-19. Each CDR3 is given with its conserved first and last residue. Each record gives: J gene, D gene, V gene, clone size, CDR3 protein, CDR3 DNA. D genes are given only for firm matches. Only some rows state a clone size, as once, few, many or a class for expanded clones.

j_gene: TRBJ1-5; d_gene: TRBD1; v_gene: TRBV27; abundance: NA; CDR3aa: CASSPLTGMKPQHF; CDR3nt: TGTGCCAGCAGTCCCTTGACAGGGATGAAGCCCCAGCATTTT
j_gene: TRBJ2-1; d_gene: TRBD1; v_gene: TRBV7-9; abundance: NA; CDR3aa: CASSLKGQGAHDEQFF; CDR3nt: TGTGCCAGCAGCTTAAAGGGACAGGGGGCCCACGATGAGCAGTTCTTC
j_gene: TRBJ1-6; d_gene: NA; v_gene: TRBV5-1; abundance: NA; CDR3aa: CASSLITGSGNSPLHF; CDR3nt: TGCGCCAGCAGCTTGATAACAGGGAGTGGTAATTCACCCCTCCACTTT
j_gene: TRBJ2-7; d_gene: TRBD1; v_gene: TRBV14; abundance: few; CDR3aa: CASSQAGTGAYEQYF; CDR3nt: TGTGCCAGCAGCCAAGCCGGGACAGGGGCCTACGAGCAGTACTTC
j_gene: TRBJ2-7; d_gene: TRBD1; v_gene: TRBV25-1; abundance: NA; CDR3aa: CATRQGGEQYF; CDR3nt: TGTGCCACCCGACAGGGGGGCGAGCAGTACTTC
j_gene: TRBJ1-6; d_gene: NA; v_gene: TRBV5-8; abundance: NA; CDR3aa: CASSSHREGRNSPLHF; CDR3nt: TGTGCCAGCAGCTCTCACAGGGAGGGAAGGAATTCACCCCTCCACTTT
j_gene: TRBJ1-6; d_gene: TRBD1; v_gene: TRBV18; abundance: NA; CDR3aa: CASSPLSGTGRSSYNSPLHF; CDR3nt: TGTGCCAGCTCACCGCTATCCGGGACAGGGAGAAGCTCCTATAATTCACCCCTCCACTTT
j_gene: TRBJ2-2; d_gene: TRBD2; v_gene: TRBV4-2; abundance: NA; CDR3aa: CASSRTTSGTNTGELFF; CDR3nt: TGTGCCAGCAGCCGGACCACCAGCGGGACCAACACCGGGGAGCTGTTTTTT
j_gene: TRBJ2-7; d_gene: TRBD2; v_gene: TRBV11-1; abundance: NA; CDR3aa: CASSLGGGSPYEQYF; CDR3nt: TGTGCCAGCAGCTTAGGAGGCGGGAGCCCCTACGAGCAGTACTTC
j_gene: TRBJ2-4; d_gene: TRBD2; v_gene: TRBV19; abundance: NA; CDR3aa: CASRLAGNIQYF; CDR3nt: TGTGCCAGTAGGCTAGCGGGAAACATTCAGTACTTC
j_gene: TRBJ1-4; d_gene: NA; v_gene: TRBV12-3/TRBV12-4; abundance: NA; CDR3aa: CASRRSGEKLFF; CDR3nt: TGTGCCAGCCGTAGAAGTGGTGAAAAACTGTTTTTT
j_gene: TRBJ2-7; d_gene: TRBD2; v_gene: TRBV28; abundance: once; CDR3aa: CASSLGSGGGYEQYF; CDR3nt: TGTGCCAGCAGCCTGGGATCGGGGGGAGGGTACGAGCAGTACTTC
j_gene: TRBJ2-5; d_gene: NA; v_gene: TRBV3-1/TRBV3-2; abundance: NA; CDR3aa: CASSQELGRGETQYF; CDR3nt: TGTGCCAGCAGCCAAGAACTGGGCAGGGGAGAGACCCAGTACTTC
j_gene: TRBJ2-7; d_gene: NA; v_gene: TRBV2; abundance: NA; CDR3aa: CASSVRDEQYF; CDR3nt: TGTGCCAGCAGTGTGCGGGATGAGCAGTACTTC
j_gene: TRBJ2-5; d_gene: NA; v_gene: TRBV5-1; abundance: NA; CDR3aa: CASSLGRYQETQYF; CDR3nt: TGCGCCAGCAGCTTGGGGCGGTACCAAGAGACCCAGTACTTC
j_gene: TRBJ2-7; d_gene: TRBD1; v_gene: TRBV19; abundance: NA; CDR3aa: CASSIGTGLAYEQYF; CDR3nt: TGTGCCAGTAGTATAGGGACAGGTCTGGCGTACGAGCAGTACTTC
j_gene: TRBJ2-2; d_gene: NA; v_gene: TRBV5-4; abundance: NA; CDR3aa: CASSFGQTTGELFF; CDR3nt: TGTGCCAGCAGCTTCGGACAGACCACCGGGGAGCTGTTTTTT
j_gene: TRBJ2-7; d_gene: NA; v_gene: TRBV7-9; abundance: NA; CDR3aa: CASSLGSQLDYEQYF; CDR3nt: TGTGCCAGCAGCTTAGGATCTCAGCTAGACTACGAGCAGTACTTC
j_gene: TRBJ2-7; d_gene: NA; v_gene: TRBV10-1; abundance: few; CDR3aa: CASREPGLGTYEQYF; CDR3nt: TGCGCCAGCAGGGAACCGGGACTTGGCACCTACGAGCAGTACTTC
j_gene: TRBJ1-5; d_gene: NA; v_gene: TRBV18; abundance: NA; CDR3aa: CASSPGLSQPQHF; CDR3nt: TGTGCCAGCTCCCCAGGACTGTCTCAGCCCCAGCATTTT
j_gene: TRBJ2-7; d_gene: TRBD1; v_gene: TRBV30; abundance: NA; CDR3aa: CAWRTRTGKTYEQYF; CDR3nt: TGTGCCTGGAGAACCAGGACAGGAAAGACCTACGAGCAGTACTTC
j_gene: TRBJ2-3; d_gene: NA; v_gene: TRBV6-2/TRBV6-3; abundance: once; CDR3aa: CASSLSRRGRVSDTQYF; CDR3nt: TGTGCCAGCAGCCTATCAAGGCGAGGGCGAGTATCGGATACGCAGTATTTT
j_gene: TRBJ2-7; d_gene: NA; v_gene: TRBV11-2; abundance: NA; CDR3aa: CASSLGGVGEQYF; CDR3nt: TGTGCCAGCAGCTTAGGCGGAGTCGGCGAGCAGTACTTC
j_gene: TRBJ2-7; d_gene: NA; v_gene: TRBV30; abundance: NA; CDR3aa: CAWSWLTNYEQYF; CDR3nt: TGTGCCTGGAGTTGGCTTACGAACTACGAGCAGTACTTC
j_gene: TRBJ1-4; d_gene: TRBD1; v_gene: TRBV6-2/TRBV6-3; abundance: NA; CDR3aa: CASSFRQGRNEKLFF; CDR3nt: TGTGCCAGCAGTTTCCGACAGGGAAGGAACGAAAAACTGTTTTTT